This record covers a single TCR beta chain. This CDR3 region has 15 residues. Germline V gene lookup returns CDR1 MNHEY and CDR2 SVGEGT. V gave up 5 bases and J gave up 1 base; unmatched junction bases: 1. The sample originates from a study of blood T cell repertoires in COVID-19. Whole-study context: Sites across the United States, Italy and Spain contributed samples from acute and convalescent COVID-19. T cells, B-cell-depleted T cells, or PBMCs supplied cDNA or gDNA.

Authors' methods: Amplified reference gene primers provided the basis for estimating nucleated cell counts. Clones were read by immunoSEQ multiplex PCR, and TCRdb kept only the in-frame ones, dropping some. The V and J calls and clone size were taken over from that table, and D and trimming were inferred from the DNA. The data hold about 250,000 clones, with 88% observed a single time. This TCR came from a woman under 40 with COVID-19, enrolled during active disease. This chain uses TRBV6-2 or TRBV6-3 with TRBJ2-3; 12 bases map to TRBD2. The sequencing sample was made of peripheral blood. The CDR3 sequence is CASSRTSGGTDTQYF. DNA for the CDR3: TGTGCCAGCAGTCGGACTAGCGGGGGCACAGATACGCAGTATTTT.